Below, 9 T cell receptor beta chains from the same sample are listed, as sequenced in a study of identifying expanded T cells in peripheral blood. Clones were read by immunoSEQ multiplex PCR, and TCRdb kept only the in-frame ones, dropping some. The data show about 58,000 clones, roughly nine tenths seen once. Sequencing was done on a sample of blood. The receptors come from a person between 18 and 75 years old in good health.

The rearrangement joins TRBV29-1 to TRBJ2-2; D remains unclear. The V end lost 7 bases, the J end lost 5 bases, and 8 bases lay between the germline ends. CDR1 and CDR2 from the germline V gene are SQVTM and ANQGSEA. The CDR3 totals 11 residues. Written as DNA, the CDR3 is TGCAGCGGGATAATAACCGGGGAGCTGTTTTTT. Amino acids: CSGIITGELFF.

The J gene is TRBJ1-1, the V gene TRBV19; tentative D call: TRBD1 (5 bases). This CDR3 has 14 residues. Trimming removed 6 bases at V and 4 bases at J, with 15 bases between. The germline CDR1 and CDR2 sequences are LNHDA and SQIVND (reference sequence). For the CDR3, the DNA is TGTGCCAGTAGGCTTCAGGGTGAGTTCACTGAAGCTTTCTTT. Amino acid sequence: CASRLQGEFTEAFF.

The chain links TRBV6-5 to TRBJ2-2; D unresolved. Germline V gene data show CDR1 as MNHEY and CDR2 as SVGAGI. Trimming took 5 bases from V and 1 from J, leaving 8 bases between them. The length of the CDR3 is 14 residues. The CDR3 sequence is CASSLSGNTGELFF. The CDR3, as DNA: TGTGCCAGCAGTCTGTCGGGGAACACCGGGGAGCTGTTTTTT.

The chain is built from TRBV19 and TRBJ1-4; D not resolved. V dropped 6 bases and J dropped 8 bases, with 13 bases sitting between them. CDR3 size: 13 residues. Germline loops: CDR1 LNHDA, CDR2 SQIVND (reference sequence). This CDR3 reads CASSFTAGEKLFF. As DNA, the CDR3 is TGTGCCAGTAGCTTTACAGCGGGAGAAAAACTGTTTTTT.

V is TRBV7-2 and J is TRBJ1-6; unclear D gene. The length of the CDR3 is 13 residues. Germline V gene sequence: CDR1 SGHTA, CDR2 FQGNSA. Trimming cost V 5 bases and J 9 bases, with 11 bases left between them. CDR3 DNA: TGTGCCAGCAGCGAGTCGAGCTTTTCACCCCTCCACTTT. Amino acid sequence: CASSESSFSPLHF.

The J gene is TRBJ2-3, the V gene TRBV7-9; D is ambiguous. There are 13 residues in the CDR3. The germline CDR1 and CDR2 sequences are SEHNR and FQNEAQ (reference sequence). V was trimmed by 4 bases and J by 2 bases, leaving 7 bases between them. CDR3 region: CASSSTHTDTQYF. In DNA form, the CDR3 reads TGTGCCAGCAGCTCAACCCACACAGATACGCAGTATTTT.

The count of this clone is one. The CDR3 reads CASSQDWASGNTIYF. CDR3 coding DNA: TGCGCCAGCAGCCAAGATTGGGCTTCTGGAAACACCATATATTTT. The gene calls are TRBV4-1 and TRBJ1-3; the D is unclear. V lost 0 bases, J lost 1 base, and 7 bases lay in between. The CDR3 has 15 amino acids. From germline, CDR1 is MGHRA and CDR2 YSYEKL.

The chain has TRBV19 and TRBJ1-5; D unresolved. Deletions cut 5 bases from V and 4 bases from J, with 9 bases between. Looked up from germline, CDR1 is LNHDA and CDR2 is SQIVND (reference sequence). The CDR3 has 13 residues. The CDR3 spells CASSPDPNQPQHF. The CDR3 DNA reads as TGTGCCAGTAGTCCTGATCCAAATCAGCCCCAGCATTTT.

The CDR3 sequence: CASSASTTALHNTIYF. The CDR3 DNA follows: TGCGCCAGCAGCGCCAGTACCACGGCACTCCACAACACCATATATTTT. The chain combines TRBV4-3 with TRBJ1-3; the D is unclear. V lost 5 bases, J lost 7 bases, and 21 bases lay in between. CDR3 length: 16 amino acids. CDR1 is LGHNA and CDR2 is YSLEER in the germline V gene.